Following are 10 T cell receptor beta chains from one sample sequenced in a study of T-cell reconstitution after alpha-beta-depleted transplantation in children. Using unique molecular identifiers, the investigators prepared the TCRbeta library. TCRdb reprocessed the PCR reads with MiXCR, giving one entry per CDR3 protein. The sample lists approximately 1,000,000 distinct CDR3 sequences, under 30% occurring once. Sequencing used PBMCs, mostly from graft donor cells, obtained 360 days after TCRalphabeta/CD19-depleted stem cell transplant. The source of these receptors is a boy under two years old who had a stem cell transplant for SCID, so the T cells may come from the graft donor.

The gene calls are TRBV12-3 or TRBV12-4 and TRBJ2-3; D remains ambiguous. CDR3 length: 15 residues. V gave up 3 bases and J gave up 2 bases, with 12 bases separating them. The CDR3 bases are TGTGCCAGCAGTTTGCGGAGTCTCCACACAGATACGCAGTATTTT. Amino acid sequence: CASSLRSLHTDTQYF.

This chain uses TRBV24-1 with TRBJ1-2; 7 nucleotides line up with TRBD1. Unmatched junction bases numbered 6, after V lost 5 bases and J lost 4 bases. Germline V lookup: CDR1 KGHDR, CDR2 SFDVKD. CDR3 length: 14 amino acids. CDR3: CATSVSGQSYGYTF. CDR3 sequence (DNA): TGTGCCACCAGTGTCTCGGGACAGAGCTATGGCTACACCTTC.

This chain links TRBV5-6 with TRBJ1-6; D is ambiguous. This CDR3 spans 19 amino acids. V shed 0 bases and J shed 3 bases, with 19 bases lying between them. CDR1 and CDR2 (germline): SGHDT, YYEEEE. CDR3 in DNA: TGTGCCAGCAGCTTGGGGAACTTAGTCGGAAGTTACTATAATTCACCCCTCCACTTT. As protein: CASSLGNLVGSYYNSPLHF.

The sample holds a few counts of this clonotype. The V call is TRBV5-1, the J call TRBJ1-4; a weak D match, TRBD1 (6 bases). Germline assignment: CDR1 SGHRS and CDR2 YFSETQ. This CDR3 spans 15 amino acids. With 3 bases removed from V and 5 bases from J, the gap between germline ends came to 14 bases. The CDR3 bases are TGCGCCAGCAGCTGGGGGGCAGGGTCGAATGAAAAACTGTTTTTT. Translated, it gives CASSWGAGSNEKLFF.

This sequence joins TRBV4-1 and TRBJ2-1; TRBD1 matches 11 bases. CDR3 size: 16 residues. V was pared by 2 bases and J by 2 bases, with 2 bases of the junction left unmatched. Germline V lookup: CDR1 MGHRA, CDR2 YSYEKL. The CDR3 reads CASSQKGQGAYNEQFF. DNA of the CDR3: TGCGCCAGCAGCCAAAAGGGACAGGGGGCCTACAATGAGCAGTTCTTC.

This chain joins TRBV5-1 and TRBJ2-1; no definite D call. Germline values: CDR1 SGHRS, CDR2 YFSETQ. CDR3 length: 13 amino acids. Trimming shortened V by 3 bases and J by 16 bases, and 20 bases separated the two germline ends. CDR3 in amino acids: CASSSSPNRVLFF. CDR3 DNA: TGCGCCAGCAGCTCCTCCCCAAATAGGGTGTTATTCTTC.

This clonotype was observed a handful of times. The chain is built from TRBV11-1 and TRBJ2-1; 8 bases agree with TRBD2. The CDR3 loop spans 19 amino acids. Losses at the gene ends were 1 base for V and 3 bases for J; bases not matched to a gene: 14. Looked up from germline, CDR1 is SGHAT and CDR2 is FQDESV (reference sequence). The CDR3 region has the DNA TGTGCCAGCAGCTTAGGGGGTTTCGGGGGGGCCCTTAACTACAATGAGCAGTTCTTC. The encoded protein is CASSLGGFGGALNYNEQFF.

There are many counts of this clonotype. The genes are TRBV20-1 and TRBJ2-1, with D possibly TRBD1 on 7 matching bases. V lost 3 bases, J lost 8 bases, and 17 bases lay in between. This CDR3 region has 14 residues. Looked up from germline, CDR1 is DFQATT and CDR2 is SNEGSKA (reference sequence). The CDR3 spells CSARRRGLRDEQFF. The CDR3 bases are TGCAGTGCTAGGAGGAGGGGGCTTAGGGATGAGCAGTTCTTC.

This clonotype came up a few times. This chain uses TRBV12-3 or TRBV12-4 with TRBJ1-1; no reliable D call. This CDR3 is built from 13 residues. Trimming took 5 bases from V and 1 from J, leaving 8 bases between them. In DNA, the CDR3 is TGTGCCAGCAGTCCATGGGCGAACACTGAAGCTTTCTTT. It specifies CASSPWANTEAFF.

The rearrangement joins TRBV5-1 to TRBJ2-7; D call uncertain. This CDR3 has 15 amino acids. Germline CDR1 and CDR2: SGHRS and YFSETQ. V dropped 4 bases and J dropped 2 bases, with 16 bases sitting between them. The CDR3 spells CASSPPAHEAYEQYF. The CDR3, as DNA: TGCGCCAGCAGCCCGCCGGCCCACGAAGCCTACGAGCAGTACTTC. The full variable domain, rest sourced from reference TRBV5-1 and TRBJ2-7, is KAGVTQTPRYLIKTRGQQVTLSCSPISGHRSVSWYQQTPGQGLQFLFEYFSETQRNKGNFPGRFSGRQFSNSRSEMNVSTLELGDSALYLCASSPPAHEAYEQYFGPGTRLTVT.